This TCR beta chain was identified in a study of control samples from healthy donors and cancer patients. The method was immunoSEQ multiplex PCR; TCRdb's version includes in-frame clones alone and lacks a portion of them. The sample records about 180,000 clones, just over 90% being singletons. This CDR3 is built from 15 residues. Germline assignment: CDR1 LGHDT and CDR2 YNNKEL (reference sequence). Unmatched junction bases numbered 7, after V lost 2 bases and J lost 4 bases. The sequenced sample was blood. The chain has TRBV3-1 (or the pseudogene TRBV3-2) and TRBJ1-2, with 7 bases fitting TRBD1. This sequence was found in a man younger than 40 in good health. The CDR3 loop reads CASSQNTRGVYGYTF. The CDR3, as DNA: TGTGCCAGCAGCCAAAATACCAGGGGGGTCTATGGCTACACCTTC.